This T cell receptor beta chain was sequenced in a study of metastatic and nonmetastatic thyroid tumors. Study details: Patients with malignant and benign thyroid disease provided blood and tumor or nodule tissue, whose repertoires were compared. Study results and limitations: It was reportedly found that TCR beta diversity was significantly higher in malignant thyroid tumors than in benign nodules, a difference seen in both blood and tumor samples.

In the authors' methods: Clinicopathological groups of papillary thyroid cancer showed CDR3 differences that were used to build a distant-metastasis classifier. TCRdb re-clonotyped the PCR reads via MiXCR. The V and J calls and clone size are TCRdb's, not the authors'. The sample comprises over 25,000 clones, approximately 15% of which are singletons, and approximately 4.8% rests with the top ten. Each patient went into thyroid surgery without having received any treatment. Trimming took 1 base from V and 2 from J; bases not matched to a gene: 4. CDR3 length: 15 residues. Germline V lookup: CDR1 MGHRA, CDR2 YSYEKL. At least ten counts were recorded for this clone. Its antigen is undetermined.

The sample comprised blood. This clonotype was sampled from a female donor with papillary thyroid cancer or a benign thyroid nodule (not recorded which). Some clones in this sample may be carry-over from other donors' samples. J is TRBJ1-2 and V is TRBV4-1; TRBD1 matches at 7 bases. The CDR3 coding sequence is TGCGCCAGCAGCCAAGGCACAGGGGTGAACTATGGCTACACCTTC. It codes for CASSQGTGVNYGYTF.